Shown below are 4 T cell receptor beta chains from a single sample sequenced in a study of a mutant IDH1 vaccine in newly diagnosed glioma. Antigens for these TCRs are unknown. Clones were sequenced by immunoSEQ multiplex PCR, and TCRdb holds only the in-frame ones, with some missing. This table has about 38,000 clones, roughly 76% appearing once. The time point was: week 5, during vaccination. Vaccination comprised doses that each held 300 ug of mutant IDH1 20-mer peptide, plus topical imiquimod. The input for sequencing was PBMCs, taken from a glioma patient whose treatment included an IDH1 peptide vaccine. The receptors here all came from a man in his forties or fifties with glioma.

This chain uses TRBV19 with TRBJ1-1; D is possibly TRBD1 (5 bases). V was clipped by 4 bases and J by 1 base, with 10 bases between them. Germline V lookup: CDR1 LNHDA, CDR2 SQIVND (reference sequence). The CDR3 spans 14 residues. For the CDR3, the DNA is TGTGCCAGTAGTAAAACAGACAGGAACACTGAAGCTTTCTTT. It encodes CASSKTDRNTEAFF.

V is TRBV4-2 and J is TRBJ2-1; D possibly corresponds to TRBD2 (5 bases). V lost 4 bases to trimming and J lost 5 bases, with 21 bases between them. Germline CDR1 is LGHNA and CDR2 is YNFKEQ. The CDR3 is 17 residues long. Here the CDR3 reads CASSPRGSGLSDNEQFF. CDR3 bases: TGTGCCAGCAGCCCAAGAGGAAGCGGTCTCTCGGACAATGAGCAGTTCTTC.

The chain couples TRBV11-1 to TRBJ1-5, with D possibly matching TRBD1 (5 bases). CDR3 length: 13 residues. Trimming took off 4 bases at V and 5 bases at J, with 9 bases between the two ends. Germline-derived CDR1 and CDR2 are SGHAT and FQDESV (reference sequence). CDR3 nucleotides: TGTGCCAGCAGCTCACAGGAGTATCAGCCCCAGCATTTT. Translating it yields CASSSQEYQPQHF.

CDR3 loop: CASSEQPPDEQYF. In DNA, the CDR3 is TGTGCCAGCAGTGAACAACCGCCAGACGAGCAGTACTTC. This chain connects TRBV2 to TRBJ2-7; D unresolved. Germline CDR1 reads SNHLY; CDR2 reads FYNNEI. Trimming cost V 2 bases and J 5 bases, with 10 bases left between them. The CDR3 contains 13 residues.